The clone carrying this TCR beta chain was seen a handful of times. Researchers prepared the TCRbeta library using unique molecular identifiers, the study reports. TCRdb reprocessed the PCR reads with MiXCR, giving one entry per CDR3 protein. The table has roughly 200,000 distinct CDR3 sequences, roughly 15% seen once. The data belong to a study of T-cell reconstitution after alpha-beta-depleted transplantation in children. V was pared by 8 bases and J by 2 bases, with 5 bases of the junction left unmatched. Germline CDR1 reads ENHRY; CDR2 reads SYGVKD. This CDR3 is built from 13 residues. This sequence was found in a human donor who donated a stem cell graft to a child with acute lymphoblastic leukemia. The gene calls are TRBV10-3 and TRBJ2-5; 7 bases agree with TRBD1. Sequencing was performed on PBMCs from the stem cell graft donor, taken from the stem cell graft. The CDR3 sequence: CAIGPGQQETQYF. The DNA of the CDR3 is TGTGCCATCGGCCCGGGACAGCAAGAGACCCAGTACTTC.